This paragraph covers one TCR beta chain sequence. The target antigen is unknown. The germline V and J ends were trimmed by 1 base and 1 base, with 16 bases remaining between them. From germline, CDR1 is KGHSH and CDR2 LQKENI. CDR3 length: 17 amino acids. Cultured CD4+ T-cell DNA underwent Oncomine TCR Beta short-read sequencing. TCRdb itself ran the PCR reads through MiXCR, one entry per CDR3 protein. Counted here are more than 9,000 distinct CDR3 sequences, 48% occurring once; the ten biggest clones make up 13% to 15%. This sample is part of a study of vaccination and CD4 T cells after COVID-19. For the study at large: The makeup of the convalescents was six males and four females, two of them Hispanic. From HCoV-229E, HCoV-OC43, HCoV-NL63 and SARS-CoV-2, overlapping spike peptides were used to stimulate the cells. Each of the control cultures got a CEFX pool, an HIV-1 Nef pool, or no peptide.

The sample's treatment: roughly 10-day PBMC culture with coronavirus spike peptide pools or control peptides (ViraFEST assay). Peptide pools at approximately 10 ug/ml and IL-2 at approximately 9.6 IU/ml were added to cultures of a few million PBMCs per well. The origin of this receptor is a human donor who had recovered from COVID-19. This chain uses TRBV18 with TRBJ1-1; no clear D gene. Sequencing used CD4+ T cells from blood, cultured in vitro. CDR3 nucleotide sequence: TGTGCCAGCTCACCACAATTGGCAGCGGCTAAGAACACTGAAGCTTTCTTT. This translates into CASSPQLAAAKNTEAFF.